Listed below are T cell receptor beta chains from one sample, sequenced in a study of blood T cell repertoires in COVID-19. Produced via immunoSEQ multiplex PCR; TCRdb's table is partial and in-frame only. Of about 270,000 clones listed, around nine tenths were seen once; the top ten hold approximately 8.2%. The sample taken for sequencing was peripheral blood. All receptors derive from a man between 35 and 55 years old with active or convalescent COVID-19. Each CDR3 is given with its conserved first and last residue. The order of the fields is V gene, clone size, J gene, D gene, CDR3 DNA, CDR3 protein. D genes are given only for firm matches. Some rows mark clone size as missing; the rest say once, few, many or name a class of expanded clone.

V: TRBV15
size: NA
J: TRBJ2-1
D: NA
DNA: TGTGCCACCCGGTGGCAGTCAGGAAATGAGCAGTTCTTC
CDR3: CATRWQSGNEQFF

V: TRBV30
size: NA
J: TRBJ1-1
D: NA
DNA: TGTGCCTGGAGTGTACGGGTCGGATTGAACACTGAAGCTTTCTTT
CDR3: CAWSVRVGLNTEAFF

V: TRBV3-1/TRBV3-2
size: NA
J: TRBJ1-3
D: NA
DNA: TGTGCCAGCAGCCAAGCAAGCGGGGTGTTAGGAAACACCATATATTTT
CDR3: CASSQASGVLGNTIYF

V: TRBV7-2
size: NA
J: TRBJ2-5
D: TRBD2
DNA: TGTGCCAGCAGCCTATCTAGCGGGGGGGGACAAGAGACCCAGTACTTC
CDR3: CASSLSSGGGQETQYF

V: TRBV6-5
size: NA
J: TRBJ2-5
D: NA
DNA: TGTGCCAGCAGTTATGGCCCACTAATCCAAGAGACCCAGTACTTC
CDR3: CASSYGPLIQETQYF

V: TRBV3-1/TRBV3-2
size: NA
J: TRBJ2-1
D: TRBD2
DNA: TGTGCCAGCAGCCCAAGCGGGAACTACAATGAGCAGTTCTTC
CDR3: CASSPSGNYNEQFF

V: TRBV6-2/TRBV6-3
size: NA
J: TRBJ2-1
D: NA
DNA: TGTGCCAGCAGTTACCTGGAGAATGAGCAGTTCTTC
CDR3: CASSYLENEQFF

V: TRBV5-5
size: NA
J: TRBJ1-2
D: NA
DNA: TGTGCCAGCAGCCGGGGCGGGGGGCAAGGCTACACCTTC
CDR3: CASSRGGGQGYTF

V: TRBV19
size: NA
J: TRBJ1-1
D: NA
DNA: TGTGCCAGTAACCCCTTGGGCTCGCTTAAAGTAAACACTGAAGCTTTCTTT
CDR3: CASNPLGSLKVNTEAFF

V: TRBV2
size: NA
J: TRBJ2-1
D: TRBD1
DNA: TGTGCCAGCAGCGTTCCCACAGGGACAGCCTACAATGAGCAGTTCTTC
CDR3: CASSVPTGTAYNEQFF

V: TRBV11-3
size: NA
J: TRBJ2-7
D: TRBD1
DNA: TGTGCCAGCAGCTTAGATCCTCGGGACAGGGGGCACGAGCAGTACTTC
CDR3: CASSLDPRDRGHEQYF

V: TRBV5-5
size: NA
J: TRBJ1-2
D: TRBD1
DNA: TGTGCCAGCAGCTTCAGTATTAGGACAGGGAACTATGGCTACACCTTC
CDR3: CASSFSIRTGNYGYTF

V: TRBV2
size: NA
J: TRBJ2-7
D: NA
DNA: TGTGCCAGCAGTGCTTACAGCGGCTCCTACGAGCAGTACTTC
CDR3: CASSAYSGSYEQYF

V: TRBV2
size: NA
J: TRBJ1-2
D: TRBD1
DNA: TGTGCCAGCAGTGAAAAAGGACAGGAGCTCTATGGCTACACCTTC
CDR3: CASSEKGQELYGYTF

V: TRBV2
size: NA
J: TRBJ1-2
D: NA
DNA: TGTGCCAGCAGTGAGGGGGGAAACTATGGCTACACCTTC
CDR3: CASSEGGNYGYTF

V: TRBV11-2
size: NA
J: TRBJ2-2
D: TRBD2
DNA: TGTGCCAGCAGCTCTATTACGGGGGGGCACACCGGGGAGCTGTTTTTT
CDR3: CASSSITGGHTGELFF

V: TRBV18
size: NA
J: TRBJ1-5
D: TRBD1
DNA: TGTGCCAGCTCACGGACCTCAGGGGGCGGCCAGCCCCAGCATTTT
CDR3: CASSRTSGGGQPQHF

V: TRBV27
size: NA
J: TRBJ1-2
D: TRBD1
DNA: TGTGCCAGCAGTTTATCAGGGACAGGAAACTATGGCTACACCTTC
CDR3: CASSLSGTGNYGYTF

V: TRBV3-1/TRBV3-2
size: NA
J: TRBJ2-3
D: NA
DNA: TGTGCCAGCAGCCAAGGGGAGGGGGGCGTCGCAGATACGCAGTATTTT
CDR3: CASSQGEGGVADTQYF

V: TRBV19
size: NA
J: TRBJ2-7
D: NA
DNA: TGTGCCAGTAGTATTGGCTCAGGGCTCTACGAGCAGTACTTC
CDR3: CASSIGSGLYEQYF

V: TRBV3-1/TRBV3-2
size: NA
J: TRBJ2-2
D: NA
DNA: TGTGCCAGCAGCCAAACAAACGGGGAGCTGTTTTTT
CDR3: CASSQTNGELFF

V: TRBV6-5
size: few
J: TRBJ1-1
D: TRBD1
DNA: TGTGCCAGCAACAAACAGGGGGCAGGCGAAGCTTTCTTT
CDR3: CASNKQGAGEAFF

V: TRBV7-2
size: NA
J: TRBJ1-5
D: TRBD1
DNA: TGTGCCAGCAGCTTGGGACAGATAAATAGCAATCAGCCCCAGCATTTT
CDR3: CASSLGQINSNQPQHF

V: TRBV6-5
size: NA
J: TRBJ2-2
D: NA
DNA: TGTGCCAGCAGTTACTCCGGGGTGGCCGGGGAGCTGTTTTTT
CDR3: CASSYSGVAGELFF

V: TRBV12-3/TRBV12-4
size: NA
J: TRBJ1-6
D: NA
DNA: TGTGCCAGCACCCTGACAGTTAATTCACCCCTCCACTTT
CDR3: CASTLTVNSPLHF

V: TRBV4-2
size: NA
J: TRBJ1-2
D: NA
DNA: TGTGCCAGCAGCCAAGAAAAGGGGTGGGCAGGCGACTATGGCTACACCTTC
CDR3: CASSQEKGWAGDYGYTF

V: TRBV12-3/TRBV12-4
size: NA
J: TRBJ1-1
D: NA
DNA: TGTGCCAGCACCTTGGGCCGAAACCCTGAAGCTTTCTTT
CDR3: CASTLGRNPEAFF

V: TRBV25-1
size: NA
J: TRBJ2-5
D: NA
DNA: TGTGCCAGCAGTGAATTTACAACCCAAGAGACCCAGTACTTC
CDR3: CASSEFTTQETQYF

V: TRBV5-1
size: NA
J: TRBJ2-3
D: NA
DNA: TGCGCCAGCAGCCCGGGGGCTAGCGGACCCACAGATACGCAGTATTTT
CDR3: CASSPGASGPTDTQYF

V: TRBV18
size: NA
J: TRBJ2-2
D: NA
DNA: TGTGCCAGCTCACCGACAGACGACAGCACCGGGGAGCTGTTTTTT
CDR3: CASSPTDDSTGELFF

V: TRBV13
size: once
J: TRBJ2-2
D: NA
DNA: TGTGCCAGCAGCTTAGGAGGCGGAAGTAGCACCGGGGAGCTGTTTTTT
CDR3: CASSLGGGSSTGELFF

V: TRBV9
size: few
J: TRBJ2-7
D: NA
DNA: TGTGCCAGCAGCTTGGGTATCGTCCGGGGGGCGTCCCACGAGCAGTACTTC
CDR3: CASSLGIVRGASHEQYF

V: TRBV29-1
size: NA
J: TRBJ2-1
D: TRBD2
DNA: TGCAGCGTTGAACTAGCGGAGCTAAATGAACAGTTCTTC
CDR3: CSVELAELNEQFF

V: TRBV28
size: NA
J: TRBJ1-2
D: NA
DNA: TGTGCCAGCAGTAACCAGGGTAACTATGGCTACACCTTC
CDR3: CASSNQGNYGYTF

V: TRBV19
size: NA
J: TRBJ1-5
D: TRBD1
DNA: TGTGCCAGTAGTATGGGCAGGGGGAATCAGCCCCAGCATTTT
CDR3: CASSMGRGNQPQHF

V: TRBV24-1
size: NA
J: TRBJ2-2
D: TRBD2
DNA: TGTGCCACCAGTGACCGGGGGGGCGGGGAGCTGTTTTTT
CDR3: CATSDRGGGELFF

V: TRBV5-1
size: NA
J: TRBJ2-3
D: NA
DNA: TGCGCCAGCAGCCCACTGATTCCAGCGAGGCCAGATACGCAGTATTTT
CDR3: CASSPLIPARPDTQYF

V: TRBV19
size: NA
J: TRBJ1-1
D: NA
DNA: TGTGCCAGTAGTATCGCGGTGGACACTGAAGCTTTCTTT
CDR3: CASSIAVDTEAFF

V: TRBV15
size: NA
J: TRBJ2-7
D: TRBD1
DNA: TGTGCCACCAGCAGAGATCGGACAGGGGGAGATCAATTC
CDR3: CATSRDRTGGDQF

V: TRBV5-1
size: NA
J: TRBJ2-1
D: TRBD1
DNA: TGCGCCAGCAGCCAGACAGGGATCTCCTACAATGAGCAGTTCTTC
CDR3: CASSQTGISYNEQFF

V: TRBV5-1
size: NA
J: TRBJ2-3
D: TRBD2
DNA: TGCGCCAGCAGCCCCGGCTGGACTAGTCCTAGCACAGATACGCAGTATTTT
CDR3: CASSPGWTSPSTDTQYF

V: TRBV6-5
size: once
J: TRBJ2-7
D: TRBD1
DNA: TGTGCCAGCAGCGCCATAGGACAGGGGTTATACGAGCAGTACTTC
CDR3: CASSAIGQGLYEQYF

V: TRBV5-1
size: NA
J: TRBJ2-7
D: TRBD1
DNA: TGCGCCAGCAGCTTGGGAGGGGGCGACTCCTACGAGCAGTACTTC
CDR3: CASSLGGGDSYEQYF

V: TRBV3-1/TRBV3-2
size: NA
J: TRBJ2-1
D: TRBD2
DNA: TGTGCCAGCAGCCACGGGACTAGCGGGGAGCAGTTCTTC
CDR3: CASSHGTSGEQFF

V: TRBV2
size: NA
J: TRBJ2-1
D: TRBD1
DNA: TGTGCCAGCAGTGATAGGGACAGGGCCTACAATGAGCAGTTCTTC
CDR3: CASSDRDRAYNEQFF

V: TRBV7-6
size: NA
J: TRBJ1-1
D: NA
DNA: TGTGCCAGCAGCTTAAACTCGGACTCGAACACTGAAGCTTTCTTT
CDR3: CASSLNSDSNTEAFF

V: TRBV7-9
size: NA
J: TRBJ2-5
D: NA
DNA: TGTGCCAGCAGCTTAGGAGTGCAGAGCGGGGAGACCCAGTACTTC
CDR3: CASSLGVQSGETQYF

V: TRBV3-1/TRBV3-2
size: NA
J: TRBJ2-7
D: NA
DNA: TGTGCCAGCAGCCAAGGCGTCCAAACCTACGAGCAGTACTTC
CDR3: CASSQGVQTYEQYF